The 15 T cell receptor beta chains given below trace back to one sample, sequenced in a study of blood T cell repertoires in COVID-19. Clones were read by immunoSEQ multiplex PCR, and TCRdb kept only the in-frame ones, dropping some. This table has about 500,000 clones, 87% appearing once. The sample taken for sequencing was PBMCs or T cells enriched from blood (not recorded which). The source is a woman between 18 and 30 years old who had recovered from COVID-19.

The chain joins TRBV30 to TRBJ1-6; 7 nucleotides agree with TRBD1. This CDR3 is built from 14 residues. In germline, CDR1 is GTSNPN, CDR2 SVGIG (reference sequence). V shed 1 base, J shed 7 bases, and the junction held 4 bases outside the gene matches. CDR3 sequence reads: CAWSGGQPNSPLHF. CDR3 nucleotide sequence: TGTGCCTGGAGTGGGGGACAGCCAAATTCACCCCTCCACTTT.

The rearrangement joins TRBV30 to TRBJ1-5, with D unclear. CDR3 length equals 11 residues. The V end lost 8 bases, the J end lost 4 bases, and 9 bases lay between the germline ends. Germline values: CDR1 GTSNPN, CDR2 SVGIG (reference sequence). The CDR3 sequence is CAPGENQPQHF. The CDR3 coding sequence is TGTGCCCCCGGGGAGAATCAGCCCCAGCATTTT.

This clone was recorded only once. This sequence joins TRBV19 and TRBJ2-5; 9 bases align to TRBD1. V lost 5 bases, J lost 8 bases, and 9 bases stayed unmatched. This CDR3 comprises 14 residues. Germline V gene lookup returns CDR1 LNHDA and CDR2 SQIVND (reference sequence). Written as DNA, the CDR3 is TGTGCCAGTAGTTACCGGACAGGGGCTAAAACCCAGTACTTC. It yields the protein CASSYRTGAKTQYF.

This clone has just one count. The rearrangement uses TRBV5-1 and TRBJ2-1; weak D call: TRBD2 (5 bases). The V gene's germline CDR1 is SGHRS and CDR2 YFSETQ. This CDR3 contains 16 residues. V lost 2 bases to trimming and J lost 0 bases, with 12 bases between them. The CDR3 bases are TGCGCCAGCAGCTTCGGGGTGTTATCCTCCTACAATGAGCAGTTCTTC. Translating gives CASSFGVLSSYNEQFF.

The CDR3 DNA reads as TGTGCCAGCAGCTCGCGTCGCCCCTTTGCGGGGGCGGGAAGAGAGACCCAGTACTTC. Amino acids: CASSSRRPFAGAGRETQYF. The chain combines TRBV7-9 with TRBJ2-5; D is perhaps TRBD2 (7 bases). The CDR3 consists of 19 residues. Per germline, CDR1 SEHNR and CDR2 FQNEAQ (reference sequence). V lost 4 bases and J lost 4, with 28 bases in between.

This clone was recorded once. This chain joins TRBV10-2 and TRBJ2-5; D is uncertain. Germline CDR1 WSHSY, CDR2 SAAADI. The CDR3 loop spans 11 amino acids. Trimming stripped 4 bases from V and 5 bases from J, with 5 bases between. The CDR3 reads CASSGEETQYF. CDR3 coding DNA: TGCGCCAGCAGTGGCGAGGAGACCCAGTACTTC.

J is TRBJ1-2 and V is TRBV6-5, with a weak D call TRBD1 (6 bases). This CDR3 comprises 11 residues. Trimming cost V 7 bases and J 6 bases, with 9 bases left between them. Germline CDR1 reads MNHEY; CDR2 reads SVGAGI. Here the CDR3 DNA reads TGTGCCAGCACAGGGGTGGATGGCTACACCTTC. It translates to CASTGVDGYTF.

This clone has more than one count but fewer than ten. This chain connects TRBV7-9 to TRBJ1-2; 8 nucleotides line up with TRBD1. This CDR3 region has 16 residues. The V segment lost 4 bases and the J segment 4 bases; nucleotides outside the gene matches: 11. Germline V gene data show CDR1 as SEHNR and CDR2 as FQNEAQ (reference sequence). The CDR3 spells CASSSQTGEFRYGYTF. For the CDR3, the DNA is TGTGCCAGCAGCTCCCAGACAGGGGAATTTCGCTATGGCTACACCTTC.

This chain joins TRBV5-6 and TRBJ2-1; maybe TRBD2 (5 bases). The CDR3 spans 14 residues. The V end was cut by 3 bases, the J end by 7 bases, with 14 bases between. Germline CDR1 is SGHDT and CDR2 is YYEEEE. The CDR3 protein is CASSSTDWWNEQFF. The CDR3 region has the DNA TGTGCCAGCAGCTCGACGGACTGGTGGAATGAGCAGTTCTTC.

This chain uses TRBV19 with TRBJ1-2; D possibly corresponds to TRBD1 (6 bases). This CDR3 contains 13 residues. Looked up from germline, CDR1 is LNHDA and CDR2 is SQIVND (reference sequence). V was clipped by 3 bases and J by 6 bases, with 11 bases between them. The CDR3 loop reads CASSMQDSDGYTF. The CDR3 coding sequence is TGTGCCAGTAGTATGCAGGACAGTGATGGCTACACCTTC.

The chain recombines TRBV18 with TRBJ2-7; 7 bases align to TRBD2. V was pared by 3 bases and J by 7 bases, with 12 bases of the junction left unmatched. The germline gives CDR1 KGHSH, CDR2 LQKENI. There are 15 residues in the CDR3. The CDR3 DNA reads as TGTGCCAGCTCACCTCCCGAGATTCCAGCGGGGGAGCAGTACTTC. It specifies CASSPPEIPAGEQYF.

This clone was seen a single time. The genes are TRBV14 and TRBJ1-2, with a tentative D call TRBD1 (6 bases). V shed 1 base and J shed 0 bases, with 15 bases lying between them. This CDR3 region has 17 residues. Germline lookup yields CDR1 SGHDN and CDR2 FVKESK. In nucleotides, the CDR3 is TGTGCCAGCAGCCAAGGCGCCGACAGGCACCCTAACTATGGCTACACCTTC. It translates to CASSQGADRHPNYGYTF.

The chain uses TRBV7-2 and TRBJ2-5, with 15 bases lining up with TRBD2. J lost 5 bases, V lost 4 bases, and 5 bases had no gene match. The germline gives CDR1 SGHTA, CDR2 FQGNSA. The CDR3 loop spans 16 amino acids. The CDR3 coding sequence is TGTGCCAGCAGCTCCAGGACTAGCGGGGGGGGTGAGACCCAGTACTTC. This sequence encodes CASSSRTSGGGETQYF.

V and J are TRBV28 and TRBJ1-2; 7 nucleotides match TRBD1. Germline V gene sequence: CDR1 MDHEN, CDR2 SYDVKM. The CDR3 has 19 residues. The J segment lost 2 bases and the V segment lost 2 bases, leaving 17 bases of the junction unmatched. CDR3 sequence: CASSLAIRRHRGVNYGYTF. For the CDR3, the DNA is TGTGCCAGCAGTTTAGCCATCCGGCGACACAGGGGTGTCAACTATGGCTACACCTTC.

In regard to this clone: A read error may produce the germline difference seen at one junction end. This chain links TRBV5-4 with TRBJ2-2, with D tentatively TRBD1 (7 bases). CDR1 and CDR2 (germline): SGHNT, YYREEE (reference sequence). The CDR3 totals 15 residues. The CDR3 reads CASSPLQGRTEELFF. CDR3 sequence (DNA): TGTGCCAGCAGTCCTTTACAGGGGAGGACCGAGGAGCTGTTTTTT.